A selection of T cell receptor beta chains follows, all from one sample in a study of PD-L1 blockade in urothelial cancer. Clones were read by immunoSEQ multiplex PCR, and TCRdb kept only the in-frame ones, dropping some. The repertoire consists of around 130,000 clones, with about 81% occurring once and the leading ten covering 3.2%. Source: PBMCs, taken around atezolizumab (anti-PD-L1) treatment. The receptors here all came from a man aged 45-60 years with urothelial cancer. Both conserved end residues are part of each CDR3. The order of the fields is V gene, clone size, D gene, J gene, CDR3 protein, CDR3 DNA. D genes are given only for firm matches. Clone size appears in some rows only: once, few, many, or a class for an expanded clone.

TRBV5-1	.	.	TRBJ2-4	CASSEGTLAKNIQYF	TGCGCCAGCAGCGAGGGCACTCTAGCCAAAAACATTCAGTACTTC
TRBV28	.	.	TRBJ1-5	CASSPLGRTSNQPQHF	TGTGCCAGCAGTCCACTTGGCAGGACAAGCAATCAGCCCCAGCATTTT
TRBV7-6	.	.	TRBJ2-3	CASSPSEQPQRRADTQYF	TGTGCCAGCAGCCCCAGCGAGCAGCCCCAGCGACGGGCAGATACGCAGTATTTT
TRBV6-6	.	.	TRBJ2-7	CASSPSGLEQYF	TGTGCCAGCAGTCCCTCAGGGCTCGAGCAGTACTTC
TRBV5-1	.	TRBD2	TRBJ2-2	CASRGRGDYTGELFF	TGCGCCAGCAGAGGACGGGGGGACTACACCGGGGAGCTGTTTTTT
TRBV2	.	TRBD1	TRBJ2-5	CASTGGGRETQYF	TGTGCCAGCACAGGGGGCGGGCGAGAGACCCAGTACTTC
TRBV5-5	once	TRBD1	TRBJ1-3	CASSPTTGQGIGNTIYF	TGTGCCAGCAGCCCAACCACGGGACAGGGCATTGGAAACACCATATATTTT
TRBV4-1	once	.	TRBJ1-4	CATSYQQEGEKLFF	TGCGCCACCAGCTACCAACAGGAAGGAGAAAAACTGTTTTTT
TRBV9	few	TRBD1	TRBJ2-7	CASSPTGYEQYF	TGTGCCAGCAGCCCGACAGGGTACGAGCAGTACTTC
TRBV15	.	.	TRBJ1-2	CATSRDTMGGGQGYGYTF	TGTGCCACCAGCAGAGATACCATGGGAGGGGGTCAAGGCTATGGCTACACCTTC
TRBV7-3	.	TRBD2	TRBJ2-2	CASSPQPGGTAGELFF	TGTGCCAGCAGCCCTCAGCCGGGGGGTACGGCCGGGGAGCTGTTTTTT
TRBV28	.	.	TRBJ2-3	CARLMLRPTDTQYF	TGTGCCCGATTGATGCTCAGGCCCACAGATACGCAGTATTTT
TRBV7-3	.	TRBD1	TRBJ2-2	CASSHGTGAGELFF	TGTGCCAGCAGCCACGGGACAGGGGCCGGGGAGCTGTTTTTT
TRBV28	few	.	TRBJ2-4	CASTIGGHGNIQYF	TGTGCCAGCACCATCGGGGGGCATGGAAACATTCAGTACTTC
TRBV19	.	.	TRBJ1-2	CASSRNYGYTF	TGTGCCAGTAGTCGTAATTATGGCTACACCTTC
TRBV20-1	.	.	TRBJ2-5	CSANQETQYF	TGCAGTGCCAACCAAGAGACCCAGTACTTC
TRBV6-5	.	TRBD2	TRBJ2-2	CASSLSLAGGVGELFF	TGTGCCAGCAGTTTATCACTAGCGGGAGGGGTCGGGGAGCTGTTTTTT
TRBV7-6	.	TRBD2	TRBJ2-1	CASSLATSGSSYNEQFF	TGTGCCAGCAGCTTAGCGACTAGCGGGAGTTCCTACAATGAGCAGTTCTTC
TRBV2	.	.	TRBJ2-7	CASSKSDYEQYF	TGTGCCAGCAGTAAGAGTGACTACGAGCAGTACTTC
TRBV2	few	TRBD1	TRBJ1-3	CASSSTGVSGNTIYF	TGTGCCAGCAGTTCTACAGGGGTTTCTGGAAACACCATATATTTT
TRBV5-1	.	.	TRBJ2-3	CASSFGRTDTQYF	TGCGCCAGCAGCTTCGGTCGCACAGATACGCAGTATTTT
TRBV28	.	.	TRBJ2-7	CASSLLYGGTGSYEQYF	TGTGCCAGCAGCCTTCTCTATGGGGGGACCGGGAGTTACGAGCAGTACTTC
TRBV14	.	.	TRBJ1-1	CASSQDSGRVYTEAFF	TGTGCCAGCAGCCAAGATTCGGGCAGGGTGTACACTGAAGCTTTCTTT
TRBV2	.	.	TRBJ2-2	CASSRQTNTGELFF	TGTGCCAGCAGTCGACAGACGAACACCGGGGAGCTGTTTTTT
TRBV9	.	.	TRBJ2-2	CASSAGSPADGELFF	TGTGCCAGCAGCGCGGGGTCCCCCGCGGACGGGGAGCTGTTTTTT
TRBV7-9	.	TRBD1	TRBJ2-5	CASSLEGYRGPQETQYF	TGTGCCAGCAGCTTAGAAGGTTACAGGGGACCCCAAGAGACCCAGTACTTC
TRBV18	.	.	TRBJ2-4	CASSPPLSAKNIQYF	TGTGCCAGCTCCCCCCCCCTCTCGGCCAAAAACATTCAGTACTTC
TRBV30	.	.	TRBJ1-5	CAWSVSGGSQPQHF	TGTGCCTGGAGTGTTTCGGGGGGCTCTCAGCCCCAGCATTTT
TRBV9	once	TRBD1	TRBJ1-2	CASSVGQGPYGYTF	TGTGCCAGCAGCGTTGGACAGGGGCCCTATGGCTACACCTTC
TRBV16	once	TRBD2	TRBJ2-1	CASSQSLAGGANEQFF	TGTGCCAGCAGCCAATCCCTAGCGGGAGGAGCCAATGAGCAGTTCTTC
TRBV7-9	.	TRBD2	TRBJ2-5	CASSLAPGTRYGRGETQYF	TGTGCCAGCAGCTTAGCGCCGGGAACGAGATACGGGAGGGGGGAGACCCAGTACTTC
TRBV18	.	.	TRBJ1-1	CASSPPSGARTEAFF	TGTGCCAGCTCACCACCGTCAGGGGCGAGGACTGAAGCTTTCTTT
TRBV5-1	.	TRBD1	TRBJ1-3	CASSLPTGADQNTIYF	TGCGCCAGCAGCCTACCGACAGGGGCCGACCAGAACACCATATATTTT